This T cell receptor (beta chain) comes out of a study of blood T cell repertoires in COVID-19. Whole-study context: COVID-19 samples, acute and convalescent, were from the United States, Italy and Spain. Nucleic acid was either cDNA or gDNA, and it came from T cells, B-cell-depleted T cells, or PBMCs.

Per the original methods: Cell counts per sample came from amplifying reference gene primers. Generated by immunoSEQ multiplex PCR, the TCRdb table keeps only in-frame clones and is missing some. From that table come the V and J calls and clone size; the DNA was used to work out D and trimming. The table shows about 35,000 clones, with roughly 80% occurring only once. Trimming stripped 3 bases from V and 0 bases from J, with 11 bases between. The CDR3 extends over 16 amino acids. Germline CDR1 reads SGHAT; CDR2 reads FQNNGV. The sample was peripheral blood. The TCR was taken from a man in his sixties in a cohort sampled during active COVID-19. This chain connects TRBV11-2 to TRBJ1-4; perhaps TRBD1 as D (5 bases). This CDR3 is CASSLGGIATNEKLFF. In DNA form, the CDR3 reads TGTGCCAGCAGCTTGGGGGGGATCGCAACTAATGAAAAACTGTTTTTT.